This T cell receptor (beta chain) comes out of a study of cytomegalovirus exposure and HLA in healthy donors. As regards this clone: The antigen is unknown.

Study results and caveats: The study recorded some 160 TCR beta chains that were cytomegalovirus-associated.

The data were produced by immunoSEQ multiplex PCR, yet TCRdb's version contains in-frame clones alone and is incomplete. The sample gives roughly 150,000 clones, 86% of which show up once; around 5% is in the top ten. The ends were cut back, 5 bases at V and 1 base at J, with 14 bases in the middle. There are 15 residues in the CDR3. The germline gives CDR1 SGHTA, CDR2 FQGNSA. This TCR came from a woman in her thirties in good health and CMV-seronegative. Sequencing was done on a sample of PBMCs. The rearrangement links TRBV7-2 to TRBJ2-5; the D gene is possibly TRBD1 (6 bases). DNA of the CDR3: TGTGCCAGCAGCGGCGCACAGGGCTTCCAAGAGACCCAGTACTTC. It codes for CASSGAQGFQETQYF.